This T cell receptor (beta chain) was found in a study of Ad26.COV2.S vaccination and SARS-CoV-2 variants. Notes on the study in general: Following vaccination, spike-specific CD8+ and CD4+ T cell responses reportedly exhibited substantial breadth.

The table came from immunoSEQ multiplex PCR; TCRdb's copy has only in-frame clones and leaves some out. Of under 400,000 clones listed, about nine tenths were seen once; the top ten hold roughly 3.2%. The treatment was: approximately 18 received Ad26.COV2.S at low or high dose, single or two shots; 5 received placebo; per-sample allocation not given. All samples were drawn on day 63, counting from the first vaccine or placebo injection. V lost 1 base to trimming and J lost 9 bases, with 14 bases between them. The germline V gene encodes CDR1 SGHKS and CDR2 YYEKEE (reference sequence). The CDR3 spans 15 residues. Details on this clone: The antigen remains unidentified.

This TCR was recovered from a person between 18 and 60 years old who received the Ad26.COV2.S COVID-19 vaccine or a placebo. Sample: peripheral blood, taken in a trial of Ad26.COV2.S vaccine versus placebo. The V call is TRBV5-5, the J call TRBJ1-6; TRBD1 is a possible D gene (6 bases). This CDR3 reads CASSLRVQGGSPLHF. The CDR3 nucleotides read TGTGCCAGCAGCTTGCGCGTACAGGGCGGTTCACCCCTCCACTTT.